The source of this T cell receptor beta chain is a study of identical twins. Study-wide results and caveats: Conclusions were drawn cross-sectionally by statistical analysis, without following the same donors. The degree of excess twin sharing was weaker in beta out-of-frame sequences.

Template switching introduced a universal primer site, and the cDNA bore unique molecular identifiers. MiXCR was run by TCRdb on the 5' RACE reads, yielding one entry per CDR3 protein. The sample yields around 650,000 distinct CDR3 sequences, just over 7% seen once. J gave up 9 bases and V 3 bases, and 14 bases lay outside the gene matches. This CDR3 has 17 amino acids. Germline V gene sequence: CDR1 SEHNR, CDR2 FQNEAQ (reference sequence). This clonotype was recorded at least ten times. The antigen is not known. The same sample was also studied in work on yellow fever vaccine responses in identical twins. Per that paper: Twins showed a vaccine T cell response that reportedly seemed partly convergent, partly personalized.

The source is a woman younger than 35 in good health. The chain joins TRBV7-9 to TRBJ1-6; 7 nucleotides align to TRBD1. The material sequenced was PBMCs. The CDR3 DNA is TGTGCCAGCAGCTTCCAGGGACAGCTAAAGGGGATTTCACCCCTCCACTTT. Its translation: CASSFQGQLKGISPLHF.